These 24 T cell receptor beta chains originate from one sample sequenced in a study of T cells in Graves' hyperthyroidism and ophthalmopathy. Amplified TCR beta CDR3 regions came from RNA transcripts. HTBI primers were employed in a first-round RT-PCR of the TCR CDR3. From the multiplex PCR reads, TCRdb called clonotypes with MiXCR, one entry per CDR3 protein. The sample lists about 680,000 distinct CDR3 sequences, 30% to 40% occurring once. The sequenced sample was blood. These TCRs come from a woman between 35 and 50 years old with Graves' hyperthyroidism.

At least ten counts were recorded for this clonotype. The chain uses TRBV19 and TRBJ2-7; D may be TRBD1 (6 bases). V lost 1 base and J 2 bases, leaving 18 bases between the germline ends. The CDR3 covers 17 residues. Germline V gene sequence: CDR1 LNHDA, CDR2 SQIVND (reference sequence). The DNA of the CDR3 is TGTGCCAGTAGTATAGCCCCAAGGGGGTCGAGCACCTACGAGCAGTACTTC. Amino acid sequence: CASSIAPRGSSTYEQYF.

The genes are TRBV7-3 and TRBJ2-5, with D uncertain. CDR3 length: 11 amino acids. Germline V CDR1 and CDR2: SGHTA, FQGTGA. V was pared by 3 bases and J by 7 bases, with 6 bases between. CDR3 nucleotides: TGTGCCAGCAGCTTGTTCGGGACCCAGTACTTC. Encoded protein: CASSLFGTQYF. Full variable domain (outside the CDR3, taken from reference TRBV7-3 and TRBJ2-5): GAGVSQTPSNKVTEKGKYVELRCDPISGHTALYWYRQSLGQGPEFLIYFQGTGAADDSGLPNDRFFAVRPEGSVSTLKIQRTERGDSAVYLCASSLFGTQYFGPGTRLLVL.

This clonotype was seen a few times. This rearrangement joins TRBV20-1 to TRBJ2-7; 7 nucleotides align to TRBD1. Unmatched junction bases numbered 9, after V lost 0 bases and J lost 4 bases. Germline CDR1 DFQATT, CDR2 SNEGSKA (reference sequence). There are 15 residues in the CDR3. This CDR3 reads CSARDRQGIAYEQYF. The CDR3 DNA reads as TGCAGTGCTAGAGACAGACAGGGAATTGCGTACGAGCAGTACTTC.

This clonotype occurred many times. This chain joins TRBV12-3 or TRBV12-4 and TRBJ1-1, with 10 bases aligning to TRBD1. V lost 6 bases to trimming and J lost 2 bases; unmatched junction nucleotides: 3. The CDR3 is 14 amino acids. CDR3 sequence reads: CASSRDRGNTEAFF. The CDR3 DNA reads as TGTGCCAGCAGCCGGGACAGGGGAAACACTGAAGCTTTCTTT.

The chain combines TRBV7-9 with TRBJ2-5, with TRBD2 matching over 7 bases. V lost 6 bases to trimming and J lost 5 bases; unmatched junction nucleotides: 15. Germline assignment: CDR1 SEHNR and CDR2 FQNEAQ (reference sequence). CDR3 size: 16 residues. CDR3 region: CASSFTLQTSRETQYF. For the CDR3, the DNA is TGTGCCAGCAGTTTCACCTTACAGACTAGCAGGGAGACCCAGTACTTC.

This clonotype has ten or more counts. CDR3 nucleotides: TGCGCCAGCAGCCAGGGCATGAATAGCAATCAGCCCCAGCATTTT. It is translated as CASSQGMNSNQPQHF. V gene TRBV4-1 combines with J gene TRBJ1-5; the D is unclear. This CDR3 contains 15 residues. Germline V lookup: CDR1 MGHRA, CDR2 YSYEKL. V was clipped by 3 bases and J by 0 bases, with 9 bases between them.

Of note for this clonotype: This may stem from a read error, because a much larger clone lies one nucleotide away. This is likely a read error, given that the CDR3 carries no conserved phenylalanine or tryptophan at its end. This sequence joins TRBV5-1 and TRBJ1-1, with 8 positions matching TRBD1. J lost 4 bases, V lost 5 bases, and 10 bases had no gene match. Germline-derived CDR1 and CDR2 are SGHRS and YFSETQ. The CDR3 spans 15 residues. The DNA of the CDR3 is TGCGCCAGCAGTAGGACAGGGACTGAAGGCACTGAAGCTTTCCTT. This encodes CASSRTGTEGTEAFL.

On this clonotype: The junction and the germline gene differ at one end; a read error may be behind it. The chain uses TRBV5-1 and TRBJ1-3, with D unresolved. The CDR3 covers 14 residues. CDR1 and CDR2 from the germline V gene are SGHRS and YFSETQ. In DNA, the CDR3 is TGTGCCAGCAGCGAGGGTTTTTCTGGAAACACCATATATTTT. It translates to CASSEGFSGNTIYF.

In its sample, this clonotype was seen once. CDR3 region: CANRGAGYNEQFF. CDR3 coding DNA: TGTGCCAACCGGGGGGCGGGGTACAATGAGCAGTTCTTC. The chain employs TRBV10-3 and TRBJ2-1, with TRBD2 as a possible D gene (7 bases). The ends were cut back, 10 bases at V and 4 bases at J, with 14 bases in the middle. This CDR3 is built from 13 residues. Germline V lookup: CDR1 ENHRY, CDR2 SYGVKD.

This clonotype was seen many times. The CDR3 nucleotides read TGTGCCATCAGTGAGTCGTCATATGGCTACACCTTC. As protein: CAISESSYGYTF. This rearrangement joins TRBV10-3 to TRBJ1-2, with D unresolved. The length of the CDR3 is 12 residues. The germline CDR1 and CDR2 sequences are ENHRY and SYGVKD. Trimming removed 0 bases at V and 5 bases at J, with 4 bases between.

This clonotype was found many times. This chain links TRBV9 with TRBJ1-1; the D gene is possibly TRBD1 (5 bases). Germline CDR1 and CDR2: SGDLS and YYNGEE. The CDR3 has 15 amino acids. Trimming shortened V by 3 bases and J by 0 bases, and 12 bases separated the two germline ends. This chain's CDR3 is CASSGSEGLNTEAFF. The CDR3, as DNA: TGTGCCAGCAGCGGTAGTGAGGGGCTGAACACTGAAGCTTTCTTT.

V usage is TRBV25-1 and J usage is TRBJ1-2; D might be TRBD1 (5 bases). The CDR3 contains 15 residues. Germline-derived CDR1 and CDR2 are MGHDK and SYGVNS. Trimming removed 6 bases from V and 1 base from J, with 15 bases in between. CDR3 loop: CASSPGTDGNYGYTF. CDR3 in DNA: TGTGCCAGCAGCCCAGGGACTGATGGTAACTATGGCTACACCTTC.

This clonotype was observed a handful of times. The rearrangement links TRBV20-1 to TRBJ1-5, with D perhaps matching TRBD1 (5 bases). The CDR3 loop spans 15 amino acids. Germline loops: CDR1 DFQATT, CDR2 SNEGSKA (reference sequence). V was cut by 6 bases and J by 0 bases, with 15 bases left in between. CDR3 DNA: TGCAGTGCAATTAATCAGGGTTATAGCAATCAGCCCCAGCATTTT. Protein product: CSAINQGYSNQPQHF.

The chain is built from TRBV6-6 and TRBJ2-5, with D uncertain. V gave up 0 bases and J gave up 3 bases, with 17 bases separating them. The CDR3 is made up of 17 amino acids. Germline-derived CDR1 and CDR2 are MNHNY and SVGAGI (reference sequence). The CDR3 bases are TGTGCCAGCAGTTACTCGTTTCCGACGAAAGGAAAAGAGACCCAGTACTTC. Its translation is CASSYSFPTKGKETQYF.

About this clonotype itself: A read error is possible here, since a much larger clone lies one base away. The genes are TRBV4-1 and TRBJ2-7; tentatively, D is TRBD1 (6 bases). Looked up from germline, CDR1 is MGHRA and CDR2 is YSYEKL. Deletions cut 0 bases from V and 0 bases from J, with 6 bases between. This CDR3 region has 14 residues. The CDR3 sequence: CASSQEDSSYEQYF. The CDR3 DNA follows: TGCGCCAGCAGCCAAGAGGACAGCTCCTACGAGCAGTACTTC.

Of note for this clonotype: It may be a read error: a sequence one base away is much more abundant. The rearrangement uses TRBV19 and TRBJ2-5; 7 bases match TRBD2. Germline V gene data show CDR1 as LNHDA and CDR2 as SQIVND (reference sequence). CDR3 length: 14 amino acids. This chain's CDR3 is CASRSGIAAETPYF. The CDR3 nucleotides are TGTGCCAGTAGAAGCGGGATAGCGGCAGAGACCCCGTACTTC.

This clonotype turned up a few times. The chain has TRBV11-3 and TRBJ1-1, with a weak D call TRBD1 (5 bases). V was pared by 1 base and J by 6 bases, with 12 bases between. The CDR3 runs 14 residues. The germline V gene has CDR1 SGHNT and CDR2 YENEEA. Here the CDR3 reads CASSLGDRTSEAFF. DNA of the CDR3: TGTGCCAGCAGCTTAGGGGACCGAACGTCTGAAGCTTTCTTT.

The chain has TRBV20-1 and TRBJ1-5; TRBD1 might be the D (5 bases). CDR3 length: 13 amino acids. Trimming removed 3 bases from V and 6 bases from J, with 12 bases in between. CDR1 is DFQATT, CDR2 SNEGSKA, per germline (reference sequence). The CDR3 is CSARWQGIQPQHF. CDR3 DNA: TGCAGTGCTAGGTGGCAGGGTATTCAGCCCCAGCATTTT.

This rearrangement joins TRBV5-6 to TRBJ1-2, with D hard to call. From germline, CDR1 is SGHDT and CDR2 YYEEEE. V lost 4 bases to trimming and J lost 5 bases, with 15 bases between them. The CDR3 runs to 14 residues. The CDR3 DNA reads as TGTGCCAGCAGCCGCGACGTATTGTCGTATGGCTACACCTTC. It is translated as CASSRDVLSYGYTF.

This chain's CDR3 is CAGGYSDSGNTIYF. CDR3 sequence (DNA): TGTGCCGGCGGATACAGCGACTCTGGAAACACCATATATTTT. This sequence joins TRBV6-5 and TRBJ1-3, with D uncertain. The V gene's germline CDR1 is MNHEY and CDR2 SVGAGI. The V end was cut by 11 bases, the J end by 0 bases, with 14 bases between. This CDR3 spans 14 amino acids.

This clonotype was seen only a few times. The chain uses TRBV4-1 and TRBJ1-4; D not certain. This CDR3 spans 14 amino acids. The germline CDR1 and CDR2 sequences are MGHRA and YSYEKL. V dropped 1 base and J dropped 4 bases, with 7 bases sitting between them. CDR3: CASSQVYSNEKLFF. The CDR3 nucleotides are TGCGCCAGCAGCCAAGTATATAGTAATGAAAAACTGTTTTTT.

The rearrangement links TRBV5-1 to TRBJ2-5; D is ambiguous. Germline V gene lookup returns CDR1 SGHRS and CDR2 YFSETQ. The germline V and J ends were trimmed by 2 bases and 5 bases, with 13 bases remaining between them. The CDR3 has 14 amino acids. The CDR3, as DNA: TGCGCCAGCAGCTTCGGTGACTCGCGGGAGACCCAGTACTTC. This translates into CASSFGDSRETQYF.

This clonotype has just one count. V gene TRBV19 combines with J gene TRBJ2-3; D call uncertain. Trimming left V 10 bases short and J 3 bases short, with 17 bases between. Germline CDR1 reads LNHDA; CDR2 reads SQIVND (reference sequence). The CDR3 totals 14 residues. The CDR3, as DNA: TGTGCCACCCGGCGAAATCCGAGGACAGATACGCAGTATTTT. Encoded protein: CATRRNPRTDTQYF.

The chain employs TRBV6-5 and TRBJ1-1, with a weak D call TRBD1 (6 bases). The CDR3 is made up of 15 amino acids. Germline CDR1 MNHEY, CDR2 SVGAGI. Between the trimmed V and J ends, which lost 5 bases and 5 bases, there was a span of 18 bases. The CDR3 loop is CASSHGGGLRTEAFF. In DNA form, the CDR3 reads TGTGCCAGCAGTCACGGGGGGGGCTTGCGGACTGAAGCTTTCTTT.